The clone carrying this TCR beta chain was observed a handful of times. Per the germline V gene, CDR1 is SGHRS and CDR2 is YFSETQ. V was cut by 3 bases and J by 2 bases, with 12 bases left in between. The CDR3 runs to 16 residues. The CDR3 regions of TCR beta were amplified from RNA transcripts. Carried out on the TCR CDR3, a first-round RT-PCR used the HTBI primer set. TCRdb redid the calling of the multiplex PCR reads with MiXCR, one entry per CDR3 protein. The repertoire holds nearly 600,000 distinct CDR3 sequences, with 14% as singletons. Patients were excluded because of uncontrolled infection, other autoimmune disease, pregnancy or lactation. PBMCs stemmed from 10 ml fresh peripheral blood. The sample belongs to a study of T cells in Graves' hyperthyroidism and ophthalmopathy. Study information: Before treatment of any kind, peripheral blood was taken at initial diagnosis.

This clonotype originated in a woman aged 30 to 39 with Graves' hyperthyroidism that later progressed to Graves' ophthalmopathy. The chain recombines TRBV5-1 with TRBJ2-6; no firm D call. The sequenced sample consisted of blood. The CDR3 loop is CASSSGGRAGANVLTF. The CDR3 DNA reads TGCGCCAGCAGCTCCGGTGGGCGAGCTGGGGCCAACGTCCTGACTTTC.